This T cell receptor beta chain was identified during a study of shared clonotypes between healthy human individuals. This clone was recorded a few times. The assay was immunoSEQ multiplex PCR, and TCRdb's table has in-frame clones only and misses some. Of about 700,000 clones listed, 90% to 95% are singletons. Terminally differentiated effector memory CD45RA+ cells were excluded from the naive CD8 cells, which were CD45RO-negative and positively selected for CCR7. J gave up 2 bases and V 1 base, and 8 bases lay outside the gene matches. The CDR3 spans 17 residues. Germline CDR1 is SEHNR and CDR2 is FQNEAQ (reference sequence).

V is TRBV7-9 and J is TRBJ1-5; the match to TRBD1 covers 7 bases. The sequence came from a man aged 25-40 years in good health. Sample: naive CD8+ T cells sorted from blood. CDR3 sequence: CASSLGTGVEGNQPQHF. For the CDR3, the DNA is TGTGCCAGCAGCTTAGGCACAGGGGTCGAGGGCAATCAGCCCCAGCATTTT.